This passage covers 29 T cell receptor beta chains from one sample sequenced in a study of OX40 agonist ivuxolimab in advanced cancers. Clones were sequenced by immunoSEQ multiplex PCR, and TCRdb holds only the in-frame ones, with some missing. There are more than 65,000 clones in the sample; around 89% occur only once, and around 0.4% lies in the top ten. The sample here was CD4+ or CD8+ T cells sorted from blood, taken in a trial of the OX40 agonist ivuxolimab. These receptors originate from an adult with an advanced solid tumor such as melanoma, head and neck, liver or kidney cancer.

The chain couples TRBV6-6 to TRBJ2-7, with D perhaps given as TRBD1 or TRBD2 (5 bases each). The V end was cut by 0 bases, the J end by 6 bases, with 12 bases between. Looked up from germline, CDR1 is MNHNY and CDR2 is SVGAGI (reference sequence). CDR3 length: 14 residues. CDR3 sequence: CASSYSNMRGEQYF. The CDR3 DNA reads as TGTGCCAGCAGTTACTCGAATATGAGGGGCGAGCAGTACTTC.

V and J are TRBV7-2 and TRBJ1-4; D is perhaps TRBD1 (5 bases). The germline V and J ends were trimmed by 4 bases and 4 bases, with 13 bases remaining between them. The CDR3 loop spans 15 amino acids. Per the germline V gene, CDR1 is SGHTA and CDR2 is FQGNSA. The CDR3 DNA follows: TGTGCCAGCAGCTCTGGGACTCATGGTAATGAAAAACTGTTTTTT. Its protein is CASSSGTHGNEKLFF.

In this sample, this clone turned up a few times. This chain uses TRBV2 with TRBJ1-1, with 7 positions matching TRBD1. Germline CDR1 reads SNHLY; CDR2 reads FYNNEI. With 8 bases clipped from V and 1 base from J, the junction kept 4 bases outside the gene matches. The CDR3 has 13 amino acids. CDR3 protein: CASDRDRNTEAFF. Written as DNA, the CDR3 is TGTGCCAGCGACCGGGACAGGAACACTGAAGCTTTCTTT.

The chain employs TRBV6-6 and TRBJ1-2; D is uncertain. Germline V gene lookup returns CDR1 MNHNY and CDR2 SVGAGI (reference sequence). V lost 6 bases to trimming and J lost 6 bases, with 8 bases between them. The CDR3 is 11 amino acids. The CDR3 here is CASSRSDGYTF. The CDR3 DNA reads as TGTGCCAGCAGCCGGTCGGATGGCTACACCTTC.

CDR3 nucleotides: TGTGCCAGTAGTATCGGACAGGGGGTTTCCTATGGCTACACCTTC. This sequence encodes CASSIGQGVSYGYTF. The genes are TRBV19 and TRBJ1-2; TRBD1 aligns across 10 bases. Germline loops: CDR1 LNHDA, CDR2 SQIVND (reference sequence). The CDR3 is made up of 15 amino acids. Trimming cost V 3 bases and J 4 bases; bases outside gene matches: 5.

The chain uses TRBV19 and TRBJ1-5, with 8 bases fitting TRBD1. The V and J ends lost 0 bases and 6 bases, in that order; junction bases with no gene match: 4. The CDR3 is 15 amino acids. Looked up from germline, CDR1 is LNHDA and CDR2 is SQIVND (reference sequence). This CDR3 reads CASSIDTGGAQPQHF. DNA of the CDR3: TGTGCCAGTAGTATAGATACAGGGGGAGCTCAGCCCCAGCATTTT.

The V call is TRBV11-2, the J call TRBJ2-1; D is uncertain. The V end was cut by 1 base, the J end by 3 bases, with 10 bases between. Germline V gene sequence: CDR1 SGHAT, CDR2 FQNNGV. CDR3 size: 15 residues. The DNA of the CDR3 is TGTGCCAGCAGCTTAGGGGGATCTGGCTACAATGAGCAGTTCTTC. Translation: CASSLGGSGYNEQFF.

The V and J genes are TRBV19 and TRBJ1-5; D remains unclear. The germline gives CDR1 LNHDA, CDR2 SQIVND (reference sequence). Trimming took 7 bases from V and 0 from J, leaving 16 bases between them. This CDR3 region has 16 residues. As DNA, the CDR3 is TGTGCCAGTACAACGGTTGGTACCTATAGCAATCAGCCCCAGCATTTT. Amino acid sequence: CASTTVGTYSNQPQHF.

V usage is TRBV6-1 and J usage is TRBJ2-7; 7 bases are a match to TRBD2. Germline CDR1 is MNHNS and CDR2 is SASEGT. CDR3 length equals 16 residues. Losses at the gene ends were 3 bases for V and 0 bases for J; bases not matched to a gene: 8. The CDR3 loop is CASSDRGGTSSYEQYF. CDR3 sequence (DNA): TGTGCCAGCAGTGATCGCGGGGGAACCAGCTCCTACGAGCAGTACTTC.

The CDR3 coding sequence is TGTGCCAGTAGTATTGGAGTTGGGGGACAAGAGACCCAGTACTTC. This gives the protein CASSIGVGGQETQYF. V gene TRBV19 combines with J gene TRBJ2-5; D may correspond to TRBD1 or TRBD2 (5 bases each). CDR3 size: 15 residues. Trimming shortened V by 3 bases and J by 2 bases, and 13 bases separated the two germline ends. The V gene's germline CDR1 is LNHDA and CDR2 SQIVND (reference sequence).

The chain joins TRBV11-2 to TRBJ2-1; no clear D gene. Trimming removed 5 bases from V and 10 bases from J, with 21 bases in between. The CDR3 is made up of 15 amino acids. In germline, CDR1 is SGHAT, CDR2 FQNNGV. CDR3 nucleotide sequence: TGTGCCAGCAGCACCCGTTCTGGCGTACAATTGGAGCAGTTCTTC. Encoded protein: CASSTRSGVQLEQFF.

The chain couples TRBV19 to TRBJ1-5; 9 bases map to TRBD1. This CDR3 has 16 amino acids. Per germline, CDR1 LNHDA and CDR2 SQIVND (reference sequence). The junction had 8 bases not matched to a gene; V was cut back by 1 base and J by 7 bases. The CDR3 protein is CASSIGGQGLGQPQHF. In DNA, the CDR3 is TGTGCCAGTAGTATAGGGGGACAGGGTCTCGGACAGCCCCAGCATTTT.

This clone has only one observation. J is TRBJ2-2 and V is TRBV19, with 12 bases identical to TRBD2. V dropped 5 bases and J dropped 6; count of bases not matched to a gene: 7. The CDR3 has 16 residues. Germline V lookup: CDR1 LNHDA, CDR2 SQIVND (reference sequence). The CDR3 region is CASSPRTSGTAGELFF. CDR3 DNA: TGTGCCAGTAGTCCCAGGACTAGCGGGACAGCCGGGGAGCTGTTTTTT.

V and J are TRBV30 and TRBJ2-3; TRBD2 matches at 10 bases. The CDR3 is 15 amino acids. Germline values: CDR1 GTSNPN, CDR2 SVGIG (reference sequence). Trimming took 1 base from V and 2 from J; bases not matched to a gene: 3. The CDR3 nucleotides are TGTGCCTGGAGTGCAACTAGCGGGAACACAGATACGCAGTATTTT. This translates into CAWSATSGNTDTQYF.

The chain has TRBV6-5 and TRBJ2-2; D not resolved. The CDR3 is 12 residues long. Germline V gene sequence: CDR1 MNHEY, CDR2 SVGAGI. Trimming removed 5 bases at V and 5 bases at J, with 6 bases between. This CDR3 reads CASSQRTGELFF. The CDR3 nucleotides are TGTGCCAGCAGTCAACGAACCGGGGAGCTGTTTTTT.

The chain employs TRBV18 and TRBJ1-3, with unresolved D. V shed 3 bases and J shed 0 bases, with 12 bases lying between them. Germline V gene data show CDR1 as KGHSH and CDR2 as LQKENI. The CDR3 is 16 residues long. Here the CDR3 DNA reads TGTGCCAGCTCACCGATTCGGACGAGCTCTGGAAACACCATATATTTT. It encodes CASSPIRTSSGNTIYF.

The V and J genes are TRBV5-5 and TRBJ2-5; TRBD2 is a possible D gene (5 bases). The CDR3 covers 14 residues. V was clipped by 0 bases and J by 5 bases, with 11 bases between them. Germline lookup yields CDR1 SGHKS and CDR2 YYEKEE (reference sequence). The CDR3 protein is CASSLDRGRETQYF. In nucleotides, the CDR3 is TGTGCCAGCAGCTTGGACCGGGGAAGGGAGACCCAGTACTTC. Full variable domain (missing parts from reference TRBV5-5 and TRBJ2-5): DAGVTQSPTHLIKTRGQQVTLRCSPISGHKSVSWYQQVLGQGPQFIFQYYEKEERGRGNFPDRFSARQFPNYSSELNVNALLLGDSALYLCASSLDRGRETQYFGPGTRLLVL.

Concerning this clone itself: One junction end disagrees with the germline gene, perhaps due to a read error. The J gene is TRBJ2-1, the V gene TRBV19, with 7 bases matching TRBD2. This CDR3 contains 16 residues. Germline CDR1 LNHDA, CDR2 SQIVND (reference sequence). The CDR3 coding sequence is TGTGCCAGTAGTTTAGAGGGAGGGTACCCCCACAATGAGCAGTTCTTC. Encoded protein: CASSLEGGYPHNEQFF.

The chain is built from TRBV19 and TRBJ2-1, with 14 bases identical to TRBD2. The V and J ends lost 10 bases and 6 bases, in that order; junction bases with no gene match: 8. This CDR3 comprises 15 residues. Germline V gene lookup returns CDR1 LNHDA and CDR2 SQIVND (reference sequence). The CDR3 sequence is CATSPGLAGANEQFF. The CDR3 region has the DNA TGTGCCACCAGCCCGGGACTAGCGGGAGCCAATGAGCAGTTCTTC.

The CDR3 loop is CASSETSGGAYEQYF. The DNA for the CDR3 is TGTGCCAGCAGCGAAACTAGCGGGGGCGCCTACGAGCAGTACTTC. V usage is TRBV9 and J usage is TRBJ2-7, with 11 bases aligning to TRBD2. Unmatched junction bases numbered 4, after V lost 3 bases and J lost 2 bases. The length of the CDR3 is 15 residues. Per the germline V gene, CDR1 is SGDLS and CDR2 is YYNGEE.

The rearrangement links TRBV27 to TRBJ2-7; D tentatively reads TRBD1 or TRBD2 (6 bases each). Trimming pared 6 bases from V and 0 bases from J, leaving 12 bases between. The CDR3 has 14 residues. The V gene's germline CDR1 is MNHEY and CDR2 SMNVEV (reference sequence). Here the CDR3 reads CASSRGTTSYEQYF. DNA of the CDR3: TGTGCCAGCAGCCGGGGGACAACCTCCTACGAGCAGTACTTC.

This clone was seen once. CDR3 DNA: TGTGCCAGCAGTTTCACATCCTACGAGCAGTACTTC. This encodes CASSFTSYEQYF. The J gene is TRBJ2-7, the V gene TRBV27, with unresolved D. Between the trimmed V and J ends, which lost 3 bases and 1 base, there was a span of 4 bases. The CDR3 length is 12 residues. Germline V lookup: CDR1 MNHEY, CDR2 SMNVEV (reference sequence).

Concerning this clone itself: This same CDR3 is encoded by further DNA sequences in the sample. The CDR3 loop is CASRTDTYGYTF. CDR3 bases: TGTGCCAGTAGAACTGACACCTATGGCTACACCTTC. The rearrangement links TRBV19 to TRBJ1-2, with unresolved D. CDR1 and CDR2 (germline): LNHDA, SQIVND (reference sequence). Trimming removed 6 bases from V and 4 bases from J, with 9 bases in between. The CDR3 has 12 amino acids.

The rearrangement joins TRBV7-9 to TRBJ2-1; no firm D call. Trimming left V 11 bases short and J 6 bases short, with 11 bases between. CDR3 size: 11 residues. CDR1 SEHNR and CDR2 FQNEAQ come from the germline V gene (reference sequence). CDR3 nucleotides: TGTGCCCACATGTCGGGCAATGAGCAGTTCTTC. Amino acid sequence: CAHMSGNEQFF.

The J gene is TRBJ2-5, the V gene TRBV5-1; D uncertain. Germline V lookup: CDR1 SGHRS, CDR2 YFSETQ. The CDR3 is made up of 13 amino acids. The V and J ends lost 7 bases and 2 bases respectively, with 12 bases between them. The CDR3 DNA sequence: TGCGCCAGCTCCGACTGGACGCAAGAGACCCAGTACTTC. The encoded protein is CASSDWTQETQYF.

This chain uses TRBV10-3 with TRBJ2-5; 10 bases align to TRBD1. The germline gives CDR1 ENHRY, CDR2 SYGVKD. The CDR3 runs to 15 residues. With V trimmed by 6 bases and J by 2 bases, 6 bases remained unmatched. CDR3 protein: CAIRGDRGPQETQYF. CDR3 nucleotides: TGTGCCATCAGGGGGGACAGGGGTCCTCAAGAGACCCAGTACTTC.

This chain connects TRBV30 to TRBJ2-7, with 9 positions matching TRBD1. CDR3 length: 15 residues. The V gene's germline CDR1 is GTSNPN and CDR2 SVGIG (reference sequence). Unmatched junction bases numbered 7, after V lost 0 bases and J lost 4 bases. For the CDR3, the DNA is TGTGCCTGGAGTGTAGGTACAGGGGGCGGTTACGAGCAGTACTTC. This translates into CAWSVGTGGGYEQYF.

This clone is termed medium-sized. V and J are TRBV30 and TRBJ1-2; D gene uncertain. This CDR3 comprises 11 residues. The V end was cut by 1 base, the J end by 8 bases, with 8 bases between. The germline V gene has CDR1 GTSNPN and CDR2 SVGIG (reference sequence). CDR3 in amino acids: CAWSGGVGYTF. CDR3 in DNA: TGTGCCTGGAGTGGTGGCGTGGGCTACACCTTC.

V and J are TRBV9 and TRBJ2-5, with TRBD2 matching 15 bases. This CDR3 is 16 amino acids long. Germline V CDR1 and CDR2: SGDLS, YYNGEE. V trimming: 4 bases; J trimming: 6 bases; junction bases outside the gene matches: 7. DNA for the CDR3: TGTGCCAGCAGCCCCGGGGGACTAGCGGGAGGAAAGACCCAGTACTTC. It translates to CASSPGGLAGGKTQYF.